This record covers a single TCR beta chain. These data are taken from a study of blood T cell repertoires in COVID-19. Germline V gives CDR1 SGHAT, CDR2 FQNNGV. CDR3 length: 15 residues. Trimming shortened V by 2 bases and J by 1 base, and 12 bases separated the two germline ends. Sequencing used immunoSEQ multiplex PCR; TCRdb keeps in-frame clones, though not all of them. Of approximately 130,000 clones listed, around 88% are singletons. Specimen: peripheral blood. The receptor was isolated from an elderly man with active or convalescent COVID-19. This sequence joins TRBV11-2 and TRBJ2-7, with D maybe TRBD1 (7 bases). The CDR3 nucleotides are TGTGCCAGCAGCTTAACCCCAGGGGGGTCCTACGAGCAGTACTTC. This encodes CASSLTPGGSYEQYF.